What follows are 30 T cell receptor beta chains derived from one specimen sequenced in a study of shared clonotypes between healthy human individuals. The data were produced by immunoSEQ multiplex PCR, yet TCRdb's version contains in-frame clones alone and is incomplete. The table includes about 2.1 million clones, about 92% detected once. Terminally differentiated effector memory CD45RA+ cells were excluded from the naive CD8 cells, which were CD45RO-negative and positively selected for CCR7. Sequencing input: naive CD8+ T cells from PBMCs. These receptors were collected from a man aged 18 to 30 in good health. Some clones in this sample may be carry-over from other donors' samples.

The chain couples TRBV27 to TRBJ2-5; a possible D gene is TRBD1 (6 bases). The ends were cut back, 5 bases at V and 5 bases at J, with 15 bases in the middle. The CDR3 extends over 14 amino acids. Germline V gives CDR1 MNHEY, CDR2 SMNVEV (reference sequence). CDR3 protein: CASSPQGQWETQYF. The CDR3 region has the DNA TGTGCCAGCAGTCCACAGGGACAATGGGAGACCCAGTACTTC.

With respect to this clone: Other DNA sequences in the sample encode the same CDR3. The chain uses TRBV25-1 and TRBJ2-3; D gene unclear. From germline, CDR1 is MGHDK and CDR2 SYGVNS. The CDR3 spans 11 residues. Trimming took off 3 bases at V and 5 bases at J, with 3 bases between the two ends. The CDR3 coding sequence is TGTGCCAGCAGTGAGCTAGATACGCAGTATTTT. Protein: CASSELDTQYF.

The V and J genes are TRBV4-2 and TRBJ2-1; no reliable D call. V gave up 3 bases and J gave up 8 bases, with 8 bases separating them. Germline lookup yields CDR1 LGHNA and CDR2 YNFKEQ. This CDR3 has 12 amino acids. CDR3 amino acids: CASSHRGDEQFF. Written as DNA, the CDR3 is TGTGCCAGCAGCCACCGTGGAGATGAGCAGTTCTTC.

The rearrangement joins TRBV2 to TRBJ2-5; D perhaps matches TRBD1 (5 bases). The ends were cut back, 4 bases at V and 0 bases at J, with 9 bases in the middle. CDR1 is SNHLY, CDR2 FYNNEI, per germline. The CDR3 extends over 14 amino acids. The CDR3 DNA reads as TGTGCCAGCAGTGGCAAGACAGACCAAGAGACCCAGTACTTC. Protein: CASSGKTDQETQYF.

The rearrangement uses TRBV7-3 and TRBJ2-3; TRBD2 is a possible D gene (6 bases). V gave up 1 base and J gave up 5 bases, with 10 bases separating them. Germline values: CDR1 SGHTA, CDR2 FQGTGA. This CDR3 comprises 14 residues. The CDR3 DNA is TGTGCCAGCAGCTTAAGGGGGGAGGTAGATACGCAGTATTTT. This codes for CASSLRGEVDTQYF. Supplemented by reference TRBV7-3 and TRBJ2-3, the full variable domain reads GAGVSQTPSNKVTEKGKYVELRCDPISGHTALYWYRQSLGQGPEFLIYFQGTGAADDSGLPNDRFFAVRPEGSVSTLKIQRTERGDSAVYLCASSLRGEVDTQYFGPGTRLTVL.

This chain uses TRBV9 with TRBJ2-7; 10 nucleotides align to TRBD2. Germline V CDR1 and CDR2: SGDLS, YYNGEE. The CDR3 runs to 15 residues. V shed 4 bases, J shed 5 bases, and the junction held 9 bases outside the gene matches. The CDR3 region has the DNA TGTGCCAGCAGCCCCGGGCTAGCGGGAGTAAACGAGCAGTACTTC. It encodes CASSPGLAGVNEQYF.

This clone has a single count. V is TRBV16 and J is TRBJ2-1, with D perhaps assigned TRBD1 or TRBD2 (6 bases each). Germline V CDR1 and CDR2: KGHSY, FQNENV. There are 15 residues in the CDR3. V dropped 3 bases and J dropped 4 bases, with 13 bases sitting between them. The CDR3 sequence: CASSHIRGAYNEQFF. As DNA, the CDR3 is TGTGCCAGCAGCCACATAAGGGGGGCTTACAATGAGCAGTTCTTC.

V gene TRBV5-5 combines with J gene TRBJ2-7; TRBD1 agrees at 10 bases. The CDR3 is 14 amino acids. The germline gives CDR1 SGHKS, CDR2 YYEKEE (reference sequence). V shed 4 bases, J shed 5 bases, and the junction held 6 bases outside the gene matches. Written as DNA, the CDR3 is TGTGCCAGCAGCAACCGGGACAGGGGCGACGAGCAGTACTTC. This sequence encodes CASSNRDRGDEQYF.

This clone was counted a few times. This chain uses TRBV6-5 with TRBJ2-7; D is unclear. CDR3 size: 11 residues. V lost 8 bases and J 3 bases, leaving 8 bases between the germline ends. Germline CDR1 and CDR2: MNHEY and SVGAGI. CDR3 nucleotide sequence: TGTGCCAGCGGACCCTACTACGAGCAGTACTTC. Its translation is CASGPYYEQYF.

This clone was seen only once. The chain is built from TRBV4-1 and TRBJ2-5; 10 positions match TRBD2. V lost 0 bases, J lost 5 bases, and 9 bases stayed unmatched. CDR1 MGHRA and CDR2 YSYEKL come from the germline V gene. The CDR3 extends over 17 amino acids. CDR3 in DNA: TGCGCCAGCAGCCAAGATGGGGCTAGCGGGAGTGGGGAGACCCAGTACTTC. This sequence encodes CASSQDGASGSGETQYF.

The chain has TRBV11-2 and TRBJ2-7, with 9 bases aligning to TRBD1. V gave up 4 bases and J gave up 3 bases; unmatched junction bases: 7. The V gene's germline CDR1 is SGHAT and CDR2 FQNNGV. CDR3 length: 15 amino acids. The CDR3 sequence: CASSSGTGFIYEQYF. CDR3 sequence (DNA): TGTGCCAGCAGCTCCGGGACAGGGTTTATCTACGAGCAGTACTTC.

The chain recombines TRBV29-1 with TRBJ2-1; D is ambiguous. The V end was cut by 4 bases, the J end by 5 bases, with 15 bases between. The CDR3 has 14 residues. CDR1 and CDR2 from the germline V gene are SQVTM and ANQGSEA. CDR3 residues: CSVVGGVFNNEQFF. For the CDR3, the DNA is TGCAGCGTTGTGGGTGGGGTTTTTAACAATGAGCAGTTCTTC.

The chain employs TRBV19 and TRBJ1-2, with D maybe TRBD1 (5 bases). V was trimmed by 3 bases and J by 4 bases, leaving 21 bases between them. The CDR3 is 17 residues long. Germline V lookup: CDR1 LNHDA, CDR2 SQIVND (reference sequence). The CDR3 here is CASSIRGLSPMGYGYTF. The CDR3 bases are TGTGCCAGTAGTATTAGGGGATTGTCTCCTATGGGCTATGGCTACACCTTC.

This clone showed up just a few times. The J gene is TRBJ1-2, the V gene TRBV30, with D unresolved. The CDR3 sequence is 11 residues long. V was cut by 0 bases and J by 6 bases, with 5 bases left in between. Germline loops: CDR1 GTSNPN, CDR2 SVGIG (reference sequence). CDR3 nucleotides: TGTGCCTGGAGTGTGGTAAATGGCTACACCTTC. It codes for CAWSVVNGYTF.

This clone was detected many times. Within the sample, other DNA sequences also encode this same CDR3. The V call is TRBV27, the J call TRBJ2-7; TRBD1 matches at 7 bases. CDR3 length: 13 amino acids. J was trimmed by 2 bases and V by 4 bases; bases with no gene match: 2. In germline, CDR1 is MNHEY, CDR2 SMNVEV (reference sequence). CDR3 loop: CASSWGQTYEQYF. CDR3 in DNA: TGTGCCAGCAGTTGGGGACAGACCTACGAGCAGTACTTC.

The rearrangement uses TRBV2 and TRBJ1-1; TRBD1 might be the D (6 bases). The germline V and J ends were trimmed by 7 bases and 1 base, with 13 bases remaining between them. The CDR3 contains 14 residues. CDR1 is SNHLY, CDR2 FYNNEI, per germline. The CDR3: CASNLNRENTEAFF. The CDR3 DNA reads TGTGCCAGCAACTTAAACAGGGAGAACACTGAAGCTTTCTTT.

This chain uses TRBV27 with TRBJ1-2; 8 positions match TRBD1. J lost 3 bases, V lost 0 bases, and 6 bases had no gene match. CDR3 size: 16 residues. Germline lookup yields CDR1 MNHEY and CDR2 SMNVEV (reference sequence). The DNA for the CDR3 is TGTGCCAGCAGTTTATCAGCGGGACAGGTGGACTATGGCTACACCTTC. It codes for CASSLSAGQVDYGYTF.

The rearrangement uses TRBV28 and TRBJ2-6; D remains unclear. CDR3 length: 19 residues. Trimming removed 6 bases at V and 4 bases at J, with 25 bases between. Germline V gene data show CDR1 as MDHEN and CDR2 as SYDVKM. The CDR3 loop reads CASRFQFYGRAAGANVLTF. The DNA of the CDR3 is TGTGCCAGCAGGTTCCAGTTTTATGGCCGCGCTGCGGGGGCCAACGTCCTGACTTTC.

This clone was seen more than once but under ten times. J is TRBJ1-1 and V is TRBV6-6, with D possibly being TRBD1 (5 bases). The V end was cut by 4 bases, the J end by 3 bases, with 9 bases between. The CDR3 totals 13 residues. Germline CDR1 reads MNHNY; CDR2 reads SVGAGI (reference sequence). The CDR3 sequence: CASSSVRDTEAFF. The CDR3 DNA reads TGTGCCAGCAGTTCCGTCAGGGACACTGAAGCTTTCTTT.

The chain links TRBV29-1 to TRBJ2-3, with D perhaps assigned TRBD1 or TRBD2 (5 bases each). This CDR3 has 16 residues. V shed 3 bases and J shed 0 bases, with 16 bases lying between them. Germline V CDR1 and CDR2: SQVTM, ANQGSEA. This CDR3 is CSVDWGSGKSTDTQYF. The CDR3 nucleotides read TGCAGCGTTGATTGGGGCTCGGGGAAGAGCACAGATACGCAGTATTTT.

J is TRBJ1-2 and V is TRBV19, with a tentative D call TRBD1 (6 bases). The CDR3 consists of 15 residues. V lost 5 bases, J lost 5 bases, and 18 bases lay in between. Germline CDR1 and CDR2: LNHDA and SQIVND (reference sequence). The CDR3 DNA reads as TGTGCCAGTAGTGCCCTTTCGGGACAATTTTATGGCTACACCTTC. Translated: CASSALSGQFYGYTF.

The V gene is TRBV6-1, the J gene TRBJ2-3, with a weak D call TRBD2 (7 bases). V was clipped by 2 bases and J by 3 bases, with 15 bases between them. Germline V CDR1 and CDR2: MNHNS, SASEGT. The CDR3 extends over 16 amino acids. The DNA for the CDR3 is TGTGCCAGCAGTGAATTTAAGGGGGGGGAGACAGATACGCAGTATTTT. It yields the protein CASSEFKGGETDTQYF.

This chain connects TRBV28 to TRBJ2-5, with D tentatively TRBD1 (6 bases). The J call is doubtful: the DNA matches TRBJ2-7 better. This CDR3 region has 15 residues. Germline-derived CDR1 and CDR2 are MDHEN and SYDVKM. DNA of the CDR3: TGTGCCAGCAGTTTAACAGGGACCCTCTCCTACGAGCAGTACTTC. This codes for CASSLTGTLSYEQYF.

This sequence joins TRBV30 and TRBJ2-1; 8 nucleotides line up with TRBD2. The CDR3 has 16 amino acids. Trimming took 2 bases from V and 4 from J; bases not matched to a gene: 10. Germline V gives CDR1 GTSNPN, CDR2 SVGIG (reference sequence). The CDR3, as DNA: TGTGCCTGGAGTAGGGGAATAGCGGGAAAATACAATGAGCAGTTCTTC. This codes for CAWSRGIAGKYNEQFF.

The chain carries TRBV7-9 and TRBJ1-1, with D maybe TRBD1 (5 bases). Germline loops: CDR1 SEHNR, CDR2 FQNEAQ (reference sequence). The CDR3 consists of 12 residues. Trimming took off 5 bases at V and 6 bases at J, with 10 bases between the two ends. Written as DNA, the CDR3 is TGTGCCAGCAGCACGGGGGGGGCTGAAGCTTTCTTT. Translated: CASSTGGAEAFF. The full variable domain, its missing parts supplied by reference TRBV7-9 and TRBJ1-1, is DTGVSQNPRHKITKRGQNVTFRCDPISEHNRLYWYRQTLGQGPEFLTYFQNEAQLEKSRLLSDRFSAERPKGSFSTLEIQRTEQGDSAMYLCASSTGGAEAFFGQGTRLTVV.

This sequence joins TRBV25-1 and TRBJ2-1; D not resolved. The CDR3 is 16 amino acids. Germline V gene sequence: CDR1 MGHDK, CDR2 SYGVNS. Trimming cost V 0 bases and J 1 base, with 10 bases left between them. The CDR3 DNA reads as TGTGCCAGCAGTGAATACCAGGACGGGTCCTACAATGAGCAGTTCTTC. Its translation is CASSEYQDGSYNEQFF. Full variable domain (missing parts from reference TRBV25-1 and TRBJ2-1): EADIYQTPRYLVIGTGKKITLECSQTMGHDKMYWYQQDPGMELHLIHYSYGVNSTEKGDLSSESTVSRIRTEHFPLTLESARPSHTSQYLCASSEYQDGSYNEQFFGPGTRLTVL.

The gene calls are TRBV4-3 and TRBJ1-4; the D is unclear. V was pared by 0 bases and J by 8 bases, with 13 bases between. This CDR3 contains 15 residues. The germline gives CDR1 LGHNA, CDR2 YSLEER. Here the CDR3 DNA reads TGCGCCAGCAGCCAAGAGCCCCTTAGAGCCGAAAAACTGTTTTTT. This encodes CASSQEPLRAEKLFF.

The chain has TRBV1 and TRBJ2-3; the D call of TRBD2 is as the table states it, not checked on the DNA. TRBV1 is a pseudogene. The CDR3 is 15 amino acids. The CDR3 region has the DNA TGCACCAGCAGCCAAGATGAGGCAGACACAGATACGCAGTATTTT. Amino acid sequence: CTSSQDEADTDTQYF.

With regard to this clone: The sample holds other DNA sequences that translate to the same CDR3. This chain joins TRBV19 and TRBJ2-1; 8 bases match TRBD2. Germline-derived CDR1 and CDR2 are LNHDA and SQIVND (reference sequence). This CDR3 has 15 amino acids. The J segment lost 4 bases and the V segment lost 5 bases, leaving 7 bases of the junction unmatched. The CDR3 reads CASSAGTSGYNEQFF. CDR3 coding DNA: TGTGCCAGTAGTGCAGGCACTAGCGGTTACAATGAGCAGTTCTTC.

As concerns this clone: This sample includes further DNA sequences coding for the same CDR3. V and J are TRBV29-1 and TRBJ2-2; weak D call: TRBD1 (6 bases). Germline V lookup: CDR1 SQVTM, CDR2 ANQGSEA. The CDR3 extends over 12 amino acids. V lost 4 bases, J lost 4 bases, and 7 bases lay in between. CDR3 protein: CSVVRGTGELFF. CDR3 coding DNA: TGCAGCGTTGTCAGGGGCACCGGGGAGCTGTTTTTT.